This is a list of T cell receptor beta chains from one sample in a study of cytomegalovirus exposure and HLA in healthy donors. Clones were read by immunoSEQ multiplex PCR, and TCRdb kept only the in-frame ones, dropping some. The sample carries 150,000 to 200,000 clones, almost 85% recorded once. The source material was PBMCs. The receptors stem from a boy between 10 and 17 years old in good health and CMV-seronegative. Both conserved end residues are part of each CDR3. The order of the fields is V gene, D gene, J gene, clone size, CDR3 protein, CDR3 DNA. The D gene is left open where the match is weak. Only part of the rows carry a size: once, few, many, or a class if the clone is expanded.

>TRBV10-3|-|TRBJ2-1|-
CAISELRVGEQFF
TGTGCCATCAGTGAGCTACGGGTCGGGGAGCAGTTCTTC
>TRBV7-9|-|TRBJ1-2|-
CASSLGRIYGYTF
TGTGCCAGCAGCTTAGGGCGGATCTATGGCTACACCTTC
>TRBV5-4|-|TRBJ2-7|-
CASSLVGVGNEQYF
TGTGCCAGCAGCTTGGTCGGGGTTGGGAACGAGCAGTACTTC
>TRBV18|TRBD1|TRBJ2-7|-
CASSPPTGVDEQYF
TGTGCCAGCTCACCACCGACAGGGGTGGACGAGCAGTACTTC
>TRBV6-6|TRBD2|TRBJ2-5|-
CASSYRRGDQETQYF
TGTGCCAGCAGTTATCGCCGGGGGGATCAAGAGACCCAGTACTTC
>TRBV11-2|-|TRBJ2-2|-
CASSLAYGDSNTGELFF
TGTGCCAGCAGCTTAGCTTATGGGGACTCGAACACCGGGGAGCTGTTTTTT
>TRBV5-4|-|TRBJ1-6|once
CASSLGAGPSPLHF
TGTGCCAGCAGCTTGGGGGCAGGGCCTTCACCCCTCCACTTT
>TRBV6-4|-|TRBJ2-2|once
CASSYDRNTGELFF
TGTGCCAGCAGTTATGACAGGAACACCGGGGAGCTGTTTTTT
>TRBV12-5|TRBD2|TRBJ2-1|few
CASGLTSGAYNEQFF
TGTGCTAGTGGCCTGACTAGCGGAGCTTACAATGAGCAGTTCTTC
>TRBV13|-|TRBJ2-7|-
CASSTSGDEQYF
TGTGCCAGCAGCACCTCAGGGGACGAGCAGTACTTC
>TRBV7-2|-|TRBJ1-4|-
CASSLQGREKLFF
TGTGCCAGCAGCTTGCAGGGAAGGGAAAAACTGTTTTTT
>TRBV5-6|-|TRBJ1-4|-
CASSLTLVATNEKLFF
TGTGCCAGCAGCTTGACTCTGGTTGCAACTAATGAAAAACTGTTTTTT
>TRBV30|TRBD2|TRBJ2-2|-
CAWSVLALSNTGELFF
TGTGCCTGGAGTGTACTAGCGCTCTCGAACACCGGGGAGCTGTTTTTT
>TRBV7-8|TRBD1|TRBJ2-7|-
CASSLATGGSYEQYF
TGTGCCAGCAGCTTAGCAACAGGGGGCTCCTACGAGCAGTACTTC
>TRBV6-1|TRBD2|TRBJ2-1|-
CASSDEGGLALYNEQFF
TGTGCCAGCAGTGATGAAGGGGGACTAGCGCTTTACAATGAGCAGTTCTTC
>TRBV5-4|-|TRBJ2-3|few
CASSLGGPSTDTQYF
TGTGCCAGCAGCTTAGGCGGTCCTAGCACAGATACGCAGTATTTT
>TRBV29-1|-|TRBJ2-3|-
CSVGGRSTDTQYF
TGCAGCGTTGGGGGGAGGAGCACAGATACGCAGTATTTT
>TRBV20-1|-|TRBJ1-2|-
CSASSPYGYTF
TGCAGTGCATCATCCCCCTATGGCTACACCTTC
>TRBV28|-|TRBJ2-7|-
CASTGTTYEQYF
TGTGCCAGCACCGGGACAACCTACGAGCAGTACTTC
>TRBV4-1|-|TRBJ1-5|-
CASSPGDYSNQPQHF
TGCGCCAGCAGCCCAGGGGATTATAGCAATCAGCCCCAGCATTTT
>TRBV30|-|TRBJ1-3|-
CAWNLPGSGNTIYF
TGTGCCTGGAACCTGCCCGGCTCTGGAAACACCATATATTTT
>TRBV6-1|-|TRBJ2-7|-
CASSGQGDYEQYF
TGTGCCAGCAGTGGGCAGGGCGACTACGAGCAGTACTTC
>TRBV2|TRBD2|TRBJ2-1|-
CASRGGLAGARGQFF
TGTGCCAGCAGAGGGGGGCTAGCGGGGGCTCGGGGGCAGTTCTTC
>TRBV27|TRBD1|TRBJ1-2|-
CASSSRQGYNGYTF
TGTGCCAGCAGTTCCCGACAGGGTTATAATGGCTACACCTTC
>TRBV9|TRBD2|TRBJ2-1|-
CASSVLPGTNSYNEQFF
TGTGCCAGCAGCGTTCTTCCCGGGACTAACTCCTACAATGAGCAGTTCTTC
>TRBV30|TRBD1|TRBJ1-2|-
CAGGDRGSYGYTF
TGTGCCGGAGGGGACAGGGGCAGCTATGGCTACACCTTC
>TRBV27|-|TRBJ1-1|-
CASSEGWNAFF
TGTGCCAGCAGTGAGGGTTGGAATGCTTTCTTT
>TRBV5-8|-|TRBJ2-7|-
CASSLRGSEQYF
TGTGCCAGCAGCTTGCGGGGTAGCGAGCAGTACTTC
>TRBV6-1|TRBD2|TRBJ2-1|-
CASSEVLAGAGYNEQFF
TGTGCCAGCAGTGAAGTACTAGCGGGAGCCGGCTACAATGAGCAGTTCTTC
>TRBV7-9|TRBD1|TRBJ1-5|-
CASSLQGDQPQHF
TGTGCCAGCAGCTTACAGGGGGATCAGCCCCAGCATTTT
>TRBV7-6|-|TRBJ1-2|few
CASSPKTTNYGYTF
TGTGCCAGCAGTCCTAAAACGACTAACTATGGCTACACCTTC
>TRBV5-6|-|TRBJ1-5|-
CASSLGARDQPQHF
TGTGCCAGCAGCTTGGGAGCACGGGATCAGCCCCAGCATTTT
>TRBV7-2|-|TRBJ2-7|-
CASSRDPGGLEQYF
TGTGCCAGCAGCAGAGACCCGGGGGGCCTCGAGCAGTACTTC
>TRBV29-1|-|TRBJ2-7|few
CSVEDPVGAAKQYF
TGCAGCGTTGAAGATCCGGTTGGGGCGGCCAAGCAGTACTTC
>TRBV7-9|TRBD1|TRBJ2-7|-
CASSLRGQPYEQYF
TGTGCCAGCAGCTTAAGGGGACAGCCCTACGAGCAGTACTTC
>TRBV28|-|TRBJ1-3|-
CASSFSGSGNTIYF
TGTGCCAGCAGCTTTTCGGGGAGTGGAAACACCATATATTTT
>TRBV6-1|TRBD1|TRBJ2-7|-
CASMGQTPSSYEQYF
TGTGCCAGCATGGGACAGACACCAAGCTCCTACGAGCAGTACTTC
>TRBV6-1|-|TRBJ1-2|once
CASSEALAAYGYTF
TGTGCCAGCAGTGAAGCCCTAGCCGCCTATGGCTACACCTTC
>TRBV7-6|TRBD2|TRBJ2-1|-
CASSFAAGLNNEQFF
TGTGCCAGCAGCTTCGCAGCGGGACTCAACAATGAGCAGTTCTTC
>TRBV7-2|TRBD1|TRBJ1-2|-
CASSSRTGDLNGYTF
TGTGCCAGCAGCTCCCGGACAGGGGACCTCAATGGCTACACCTTC
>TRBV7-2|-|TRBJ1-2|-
CASTVETGLEGYTF
TGTGCCAGCACCGTAGAAACAGGGTTGGAAGGCTACACCTTC
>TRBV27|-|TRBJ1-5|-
CASSFRNGPGDQPQHF
TGTGCCAGCAGTTTCCGTAACGGGCCGGGGGATCAGCCCCAGCATTTT
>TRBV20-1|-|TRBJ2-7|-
CSGRVGDEQYF
TGCAGTGGGAGGGTTGGTGACGAGCAGTACTTC
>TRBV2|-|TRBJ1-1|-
CASRFLANTEAFF
TGTGCCAGCAGGTTCTTGGCGAACACTGAAGCTTTCTTT
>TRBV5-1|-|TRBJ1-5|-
CASSPGDYGNQPQHF
TGCGCCAGCAGCCCGGGGGACTACGGCAATCAGCCCCAGCATTTT
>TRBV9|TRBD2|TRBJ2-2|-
CASSETSGGAWGELFF
TGTGCCAGCAGCGAGACTAGCGGGGGGGCCTGGGGGGAGCTGTTTTTT
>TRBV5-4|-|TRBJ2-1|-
CASSWFGLDIYNEQFF
TGTGCCAGCAGCTGGTTCGGACTTGACATCTACAATGAGCAGTTCTTC